These 5 T cell receptor beta chains came from one sample sequenced in a study of naive and memory T cell subsets. An equimolar mix of two oligonucleotides served as the beta constant-region primer for TRBC1 and TRBC2. The ligated cDNA underwent four PCR rounds using SP2 and nested alpha and beta constant-region primers. One entry per CDR3 protein, called by TCRdb with MiXCR from the UMI-ligation and nested PCR reads. The repertoire holds about 120,000 distinct CDR3 sequences, about 36% seen once, with approximately 0.9% in the top ten. What was sequenced was central memory CD4+ T cells from blood. These receptors came from a human donor in good health.

In this sample, this clonotype turned up once. The CDR3 DNA sequence: TGTGCCACCTCTAGGGAAGATAGCTCCTACAATGAGCAGTTCTTC. Encoded protein: CATSREDSSYNEQFF. The chain combines TRBV2 with TRBJ2-1; unclear D gene. The CDR3 extends over 15 amino acids. Germline-derived CDR1 and CDR2 are SNHLY and FYNNEI. V shed 10 bases and J shed 0 bases, with 16 bases lying between them. Full variable domain (rest looked up from reference TRBV2 and TRBJ2-1): EPEVTQTPSHQVTQMGQEVILRCVPISNHLYFYWYRQILGQKVEFLVSFYNNEISEKSEIFDDQFSVERPDGSNFTLKIRSTKLEDSAMYFCATSREDSSYNEQFFGPGTRLTVL.

A single count supports this clonotype. V usage is TRBV29-1 and J usage is TRBJ2-1; perhaps D is TRBD1 or TRBD2 (7 bases each). The CDR3 loop spans 16 amino acids. Germline CDR1 and CDR2: SQVTM and ANQGSEA. V shed 6 bases and J shed 7 bases, with 25 bases lying between them. The CDR3 DNA sequence: TGCAGCGTCAGAGGTGTCGACTCAGGGGGGGATAATGAGCAGTTCTTC. The encoded protein is CSVRGVDSGGDNEQFF.

This sequence joins TRBV9 and TRBJ2-3, with 7 bases fitting TRBD2. The length of the CDR3 is 15 residues. V dropped 0 bases and J dropped 3; count of bases not matched to a gene: 4. Germline V gives CDR1 SGDLS, CDR2 YYNGEE. CDR3 loop: CASSVELARTDTQYF. For the CDR3, the DNA is TGTGCCAGCAGCGTAGAACTAGCGAGGACAGATACGCAGTATTTT.

CDR3 sequence reads: CASSWDYTEAFF. CDR3 nucleotides: TGCGCCAGCAGCTGGGACTACACTGAAGCTTTCTTT. The chain employs TRBV5-1 and TRBJ1-1, with a possible D match to TRBD1 (5 bases). The CDR3 loop spans 12 amino acids. Trimming stripped 3 bases from V and 3 bases from J, with 6 bases between. Germline lookup yields CDR1 SGHRS and CDR2 YFSETQ.

This clonotype was observed at least ten times. V is TRBV24-1 and J is TRBJ2-3, with 7 bases identical to TRBD1. Per germline, CDR1 KGHDR and CDR2 SFDVKD. V shed 3 bases, J shed 7 bases, and the junction held 12 bases outside the gene matches. The CDR3 runs to 16 residues. The CDR3 here is CATSDATGTAQYTQYF. The DNA for the CDR3 is TGTGCCACCAGTGATGCCACCGGGACAGCGCAATATACGCAGTATTTT.